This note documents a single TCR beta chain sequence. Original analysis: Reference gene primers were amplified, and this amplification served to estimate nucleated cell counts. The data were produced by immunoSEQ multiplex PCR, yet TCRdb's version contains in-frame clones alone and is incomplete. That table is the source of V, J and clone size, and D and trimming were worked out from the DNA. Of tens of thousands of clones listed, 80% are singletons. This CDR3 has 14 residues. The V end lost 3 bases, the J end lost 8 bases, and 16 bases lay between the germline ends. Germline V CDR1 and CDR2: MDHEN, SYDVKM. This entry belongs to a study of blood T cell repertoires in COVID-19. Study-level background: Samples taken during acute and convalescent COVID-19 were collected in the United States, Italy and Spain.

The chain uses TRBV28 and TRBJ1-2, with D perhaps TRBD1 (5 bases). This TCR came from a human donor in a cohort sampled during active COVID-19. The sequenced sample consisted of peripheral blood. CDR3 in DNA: TGTGCCAGCAGTTTTCGTCGGGTTTACAGGGGCTACACCTTC. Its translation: CASSFRRVYRGYTF.